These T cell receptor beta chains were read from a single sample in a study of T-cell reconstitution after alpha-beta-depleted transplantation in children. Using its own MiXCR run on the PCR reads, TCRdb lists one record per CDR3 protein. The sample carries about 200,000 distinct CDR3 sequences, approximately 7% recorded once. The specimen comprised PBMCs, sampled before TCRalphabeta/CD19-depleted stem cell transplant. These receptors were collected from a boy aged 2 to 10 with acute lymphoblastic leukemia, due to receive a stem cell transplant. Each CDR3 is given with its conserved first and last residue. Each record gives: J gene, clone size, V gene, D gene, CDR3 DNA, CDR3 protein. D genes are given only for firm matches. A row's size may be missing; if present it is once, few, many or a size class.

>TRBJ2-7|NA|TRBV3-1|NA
TGTGCCAGCAGCCAAGCTGAGTCCTACGAGCAGTACTTC
CASSQAESYEQYF
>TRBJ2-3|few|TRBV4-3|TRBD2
TGCGCCAGCAGCCAAGAGGCGCGGCTAGCGGGGGGCCACGATACGCAGTATTTT
CASSQEARLAGGHDTQYF
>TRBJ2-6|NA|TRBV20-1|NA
TGCAGTGCCCGGCCGGGGGCTGGGGCCAACGTCCTGACTTTC
CSARPGAGANVLTF
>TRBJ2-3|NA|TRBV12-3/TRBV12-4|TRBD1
TGTGCCAGCAGACCAACAGGGGGCGCCACAGATACGCAGTATTTT
CASRPTGGATDTQYF
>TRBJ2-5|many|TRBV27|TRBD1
TGTGCCAGCAGTTTATCGACGACAGGGGGGACGGAGACCCAGTACTTC
CASSLSTTGGTETQYF
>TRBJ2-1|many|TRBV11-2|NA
TGTGCCACCGCGAGCTCCTACAATGAGCAGTTCTTC
CATASSYNEQFF
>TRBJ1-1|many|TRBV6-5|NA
TGTGCCAGCACCACCGGGGGGGGTGAAGCTTTCTTT
CASTTGGGEAFF
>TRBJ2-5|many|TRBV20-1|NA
TGCAGTACACATGGACATCAAGAGACCCAGTACTTC
CSTHGHQETQYF
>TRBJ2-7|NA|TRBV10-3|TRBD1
TGTGCCGCCGGACTCGGACAGGGCGGCTCCTACGAGCAGTACTTC
CAAGLGQGGSYEQYF
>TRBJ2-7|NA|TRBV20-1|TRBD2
TGCAGTGCTAGAGATCAAGCGGGGGGAGTAAGGGGCGAGCAGTACTTC
CSARDQAGGVRGEQYF
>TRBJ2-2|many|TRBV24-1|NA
TGTGCCACCAGCTACATCGGGGAGCTGTTTTTT
CATSYIGELFF
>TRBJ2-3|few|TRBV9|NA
TGTGCCAGCAGCGGTAGCAGTGCCGGGCTCCACTTCACAGATACGCAGTATTTT
CASSGSSAGLHFTDTQYF
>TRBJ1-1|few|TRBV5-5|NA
TGTGCCAGCACCCGAGGAGGGTGGGGGAACACTGAAGCTTTCTTT
CASTRGGWGNTEAFF
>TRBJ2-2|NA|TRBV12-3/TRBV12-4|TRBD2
TGTGCCAGCAGTTTAAGCGGGAGTTGGGGCCTCACCGGGGAGCTGTTTTTT
CASSLSGSWGLTGELFF
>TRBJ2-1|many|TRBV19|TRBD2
TGTGCCAGTAGAAGCGGGGGGGCAGGTGAGCAGTTCTTC
CASRSGGAGEQFF
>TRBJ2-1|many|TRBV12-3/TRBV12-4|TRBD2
TGTGCCAGCAGCCCTACCGGGGGGATTTACAATGAGCAGTTCTTC
CASSPTGGIYNEQFF
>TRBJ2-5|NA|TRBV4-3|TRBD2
TGCGCCAGCAGCCAAAGGGAGCGGGGCGGGGAGACCCAGTACTTC
CASSQRERGGETQYF
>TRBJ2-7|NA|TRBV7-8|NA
TGTGCCAGCAGCCGACTAGGTTACGAGCAGTACTTC
CASSRLGYEQYF
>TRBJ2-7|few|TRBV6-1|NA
TGTGCCAGCAGCATCAGGGCCACCTCCTACGAGCAGTACTTC
CASSIRATSYEQYF
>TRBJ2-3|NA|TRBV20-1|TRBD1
TGCAGTGCTCAATCGGACAGGTTATACACAGATACGCAGTATTTT
CSAQSDRLYTDTQYF
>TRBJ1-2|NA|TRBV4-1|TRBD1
TGCGCCAGCAGCCAAGATCCCCGGACAGGGGGTGGCTACACCTTC
CASSQDPRTGGGYTF
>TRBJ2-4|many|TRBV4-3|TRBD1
TGCGCCAGCAGCCAGGGTACAGGGGACAGGGAAAACATTCAGTACTTC
CASSQGTGDRENIQYF
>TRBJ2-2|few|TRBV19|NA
TGTGCCAGTAGTATTGAGTGGGGGGCCAACACCGGGGAGCTGTTTTTT
CASSIEWGANTGELFF
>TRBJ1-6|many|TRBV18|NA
TGTGCCAGCTCGCCGAACCAAGGCAGGACGCAGTCACCCCTCCACTTT
CASSPNQGRTQSPLHF
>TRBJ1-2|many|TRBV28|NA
TGTGCTTCCTTTAGGGGTCTTACTGCTAACTATGGCTACACCTTC
CASFRGLTANYGYTF
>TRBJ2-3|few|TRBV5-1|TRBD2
TGCGCCAGCAGCCCCGTTGTGGGGGGGTTTGGAGATACGCAGTATTTT
CASSPVVGGFGDTQYF
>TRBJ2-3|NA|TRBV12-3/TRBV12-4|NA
TGTGCCAGCAGTTTGATCCGGGGGGAGACAGGGGTTGACACAGATACGCAGTATTTT
CASSLIRGETGVDTDTQYF
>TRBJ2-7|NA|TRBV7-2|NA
TGTGCCAGCTTAGCCTGGGAGCAGTACTTC
CASLAWEQYF
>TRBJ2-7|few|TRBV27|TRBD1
TGTGCCAGCAGTTCAGGGGGAAACTCCTACGAGCAGTACTTC
CASSSGGNSYEQYF
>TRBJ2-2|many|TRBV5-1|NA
TGCGCCAGCAGCTTGTATGGGGCTGCCGGGGAGCTGTTTTTT
CASSLYGAAGELFF
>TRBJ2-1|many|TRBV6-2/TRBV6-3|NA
TGTGCCAGCAGTTCCCTATCGCGTGAGCAGTTCTTC
CASSSLSREQFF
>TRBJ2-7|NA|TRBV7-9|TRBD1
TGTGCCAGCAGCTCGCATGGGGTGACAGGGGGCTACGAGCAGTACTTC
CASSSHGVTGGYEQYF